The entry that follows covers one T cell receptor (beta chain) sequence. This sample's TCRbeta library carried unique molecular identifier barcodes. TCRdb ran MiXCR on the PCR reads and lists one entry per CDR3 protein. The sample carries about 500,000 distinct CDR3 sequences, less than 35% recorded once. The sample comes from a study of T-cell reconstitution after alpha-beta-depleted transplantation in children. Germline assignment: CDR1 MNHEY and CDR2 SVGAGI. Deletions cut 0 bases from V and 6 bases from J, with 17 bases between. This CDR3 is built from 16 residues. Sample: PBMCs from the stem cell graft donor, taken from the stem cell graft. The chain couples TRBV6-5 to TRBJ1-2; D perhaps matches TRBD1 (5 bases). The origin of this receptor is a human donor who donated a stem cell graft to a child with aplastic anemia. The CDR3 sequence: CASSYSIGDRPNGYTF. The CDR3 DNA is TGTGCCAGCAGTTACTCGATAGGGGACCGCCCGAATGGCTACACCTTC.